This T cell receptor (beta chain) stems from a study of T-cell reconstitution after alpha-beta-depleted transplantation in children. The V segment lost 2 bases and the J segment 3 bases; nucleotides outside the gene matches: 6. The CDR3 consists of 16 residues. It was with unique molecular identifiers that the TCRbeta library was prepared. TCRdb passed the PCR reads through MiXCR, listing each CDR3 protein once. The data show almost 500,000 distinct CDR3 sequences, under 15% seen once. The V call is TRBV12-3 or TRBV12-4, the J call TRBJ1-4; 7 positions agree with TRBD1. This TCR derives from a human donor who donated a stem cell graft to a child with combined immunodeficiency. The sequencing here drew on PBMCs from the stem cell graft donor, taken from the stem cell graft. The CDR3 DNA follows: TGTGCCAGCAGTTTAAGAAGGGGGCTAGCTAATGAAAAACTGTTTTTT. Translation: CASSLRRGLANEKLFF.